This T cell receptor beta chain was sequenced for a study of cytomegalovirus exposure and HLA in healthy donors. General study results and limits: A later analysis linked a missense variant in DCLRE1C to the trimming of TCR beta V and J genes. A later analysis, which compared TCR beta chains of equal frequency, found the HLA-associated ones more clonally expanded. The study labeled around 160 TCR beta chains cytomegalovirus-associated.

A note on this clone: Its specificity is unknown.

Germline V gives CDR1 GTSNPN, CDR2 SVGIG (reference sequence). CDR3 length: 15 residues. The V and J ends lost 3 bases and 0 bases, in that order; junction bases with no gene match: 4. The primer mix had 60 Vbeta and 13 Jbeta primers. Profiling relied on immunoSEQ multiplex PCR, and the TCRdb table lists in-frame clones only, not all of them. The sample consists of 100,000 or so clones, 74% of them appearing once. This receptor was taken from a human donor in good health. The chain couples TRBV30 to TRBJ1-5; 8 bases map to TRBD1. Material: PBMCs. CDR3 sequence reads: CAWRRGQGSNQPQHF. The CDR3 DNA is TGTGCCTGGAGGCGCGGACAGGGTAGCAATCAGCCCCAGCATTTT.